One sample yielded the 8 T cell receptor delta chains listed below, sequenced in a study of γδ T cells in repeated Plasmodium falciparum infection. TCRdb repeated clone calling on the multiplex PCR reads with CATT. The profile shows approximately 90,000 delta-chain clones, 0.75% to 1% of them singletons. Bulk repertoires came from Vgamma9/Vdelta2+ or Vdelta2-negative gammadelta T cells flow-sorted from PBMC. Sequenced sample: gamma-delta T cells from blood. These receptor sequences come from a pool of human donors (malaria-infected and uninfected, not separated).

This clone was seen a handful of times. TCRdb lists the protein of a much larger clone for this DNA, which differs at residue 5, so this is likely a read error; the protein given here is translated from the DNA itself. J is TRDJ1 and V is TRDV2, with TRDD3 identical over 9 bases. The J gene, not given by TCRdb, was assigned here from a germline match of the nucleotide sequence. The CDR3 spans 18 residues. In germline, CDR1 is GEAIGNYY, CDR2 EKD. V trimming: 3 bases; J trimming: 0 bases; junction bases outside the gene matches: 13. CDR3 protein: CACDALEGLGDDTDKLIF. CDR3 in DNA: TGTGCCTGTGACGCTTTGGAAGGACTGGGGGACGACACCGATAAACTCATCTTT.

About this clone: With only one base between it and a far larger clone, this is likely a read error. This sample includes further DNA sequences coding for the same CDR3. The J gene is TRDJ1, the V gene TRDV1; the match to TRDD3 covers 7 bases. As TCRdb names no J gene, one was assigned here on the basis of a DNA match to germline. The CDR3 contains 16 residues. Per the germline V gene, CDR1 is TSWWSYY and CDR2 is QGS. This chain's CDR3 is CALGPLGVEHTDKLIF. CDR3 nucleotide sequence: TGTGCCCTTGGCCCCCTGGGGGTTGAGCACACCGATAAACTCATCTTT.

The table lists this clone with a few counts. The protein given by TCRdb reflects a much larger clone and differs at residue 12 from this DNA's translation, likely from a read error; the protein shown is the DNA's translation. The V gene is TRDV2; the J gene was not called. CDR1 and CDR2 (germline): GEAIGNYY, EKD. The CDR3 length is 13 residues. The CDR3 DNA reads as TGTGCCTGTGATCCCCTTCGGACCGATAAACTCACCTTT. It specifies CACDPLRTDKLTF.

The table lists this clone with a few counts. The TCRdb record carries a much larger clone's protein, which differs from this DNA's translation at residue 8; a read error is the likely cause, and the protein listed here is the DNA translation. This sequence joins TRDV2 and TRDJ1; no clear D. The J gene is not listed in TCRdb, so it was assigned here from a DNA match to germline. This CDR3 comprises 14 residues. Trimming took 3 bases from V and 0 from J, leaving 10 bases between them. CDR1 and CDR2 (germline): GEAIGNYY, EKD. CDR3 DNA: TGTGCCTGTGACCCAGGTACTCACACCGATAAACTCATCTTT. This sequence encodes CACDPGTHTDKLIF.

Notes on this clone: The TCRdb protein comes from a much larger clone and disagrees with this DNA's translation at residue 5, likely due to a read error; the protein given here is derived from the DNA. V gene TRDV2 combines with J gene TRDJ1, with D possibly TRDD3 on 5 matching bases. This CDR3 region has 17 residues. The V end was cut by 3 bases, the J end by 0 bases, with 19 bases between. The germline V gene has CDR1 GEAIGNYY and CDR2 EKD. CDR3 bases: TGTGCCTGTGACCCCGTCGGGGGTCCCCTCTACACCGATAAACTCATCTTT. Amino acids: CACDPVGGPLYTDKLIF.

This clone was detected many times. TCRdb attributes to this sequence the protein of a much larger clone, which differs from the DNA translation at residue 12; a read error is likely, and the protein displayed is translated from the DNA. The CDR3 nucleotides are TGTGCTCTTGGGGAAGAAGAAATCTCTCTTACCGGTAAACTCATCTTT. The encoded protein is CALGEEEISLTGKLIF. The chain is built from TRDV1 and TRDJ1; D is perhaps TRDD1 (5 bases). TCRdb leaves out the J gene; it was filled in here by matching the DNA to germline. Germline CDR1 TSWWSYY, CDR2 QGS. The CDR3 has 16 residues.

A remark on this clone: With a far larger clone one base away, a read error is the likely cause. The identical CDR3 is also encoded by other nucleotide sequences in the sample. V and J are TRDV2 and TRDJ2; weak D call: TRDD3 (6 bases). This CDR3 is built from 18 residues. The ends were cut back, 1 base at V and 0 bases at J, with 17 bases in the middle. Looked up from germline, CDR1 is GEAIGNYY and CDR2 is EKD. The CDR3 is CACDTVGDTGALTAQLFF. CDR3 bases: TGTGCCTGTGACACAGTGGGTGATACGGGGGCTTTGACAGCACAACTCTTCTTT.

This clone qualifies as medium-sized. Different DNA sequences within this sample yield the same CDR3. This chain links TRDV1 with TRDJ1; a weak D match, TRDD3 (6 bases). Trimming removed 5 bases from V and 0 bases from J, with 19 bases in between. CDR1 is TSWWSYY, CDR2 QGS, per germline. This CDR3 region has 17 residues. As DNA, the CDR3 is TGTGCTCTTGGGACTTCTACAAACTGGGAGAACACCGATAAACTCATCTTT. Encoded protein: CALGTSTNWENTDKLIF.